This TCR beta chain is from a study of PD-1 blockade in classical Hodgkin lymphoma. Study summary: Every 2 weeks, patients had 3 mg/kg nivolumab intravenously. Broader study findings: Compared with healthy donors, newly diagnosed patients reportedly showed lower baseline TCR diversity.

CDR3 size: 14 residues. Germline CDR1 and CDR2: GTSNPN and SVGIG (reference sequence). Trimming removed 2 bases from V and 6 bases from J; junction bases left unmatched: 5. A word on this clone: The antigen remains unidentified.

Relapse was seen in all patients after autologous stem cell transplantation, and brentuximab vedotin exposure was variable. Classifying best responses yielded complete response, partial response or progressive disease. Assay: immunoSEQ multiplex PCR; the TCRdb copy retains only in-frame clones and omits some. Of some 93,000 clones in the sample, 92% are singletons; the top ten hold 2.8%. Sequenced material: peripheral blood mononuclear cells (PBMCs), taken at baseline. The chain carries TRBV30 and TRBJ1-5; 9 bases fit TRBD1. The source of this sequence is a human donor with classical Hodgkin lymphoma. CDR3 loop: CAWSRDRAGQPQHF. In nucleotides, the CDR3 is TGTGCCTGGAGTAGGGACAGGGCGGGTCAGCCCCAGCATTTT.